What follows are 5 T cell receptor beta chains derived from one specimen sequenced in a study of T cell responses to AZD1222 COVID-19 vaccine. The protocol was immunoSEQ multiplex PCR, while the TCRdb copy is restricted to in-frame clones and leaves out a portion. The table lists roughly 100,000 clones, about 86% of them singletons. The specimen was peripheral blood, collected on day 0 of AZD1222 vaccination. The receptors shown here come from an adult in good health.

The J gene is TRBJ2-3, the V gene TRBV7-2; the D gene is possibly TRBD2 (5 bases). Germline V gene sequence: CDR1 SGHTA, CDR2 FQGNSA. Trimming stripped 0 bases from V and 4 bases from J, with 17 bases between. The CDR3 loop spans 17 amino acids. CDR3 nucleotide sequence: TGTGCCAGCAGCTTAGCGGGAGTCCCCCCGGCGGCAGATACGCAGTATTTT. Amino acid sequence: CASSLAGVPPAADTQYF.

This clone occurred once. The chain employs TRBV7-8 and TRBJ1-6, with D possibly TRBD1 on 5 matching bases. This CDR3 contains 16 residues. V lost 5 bases, J lost 7 bases, and 18 bases lay in between. Germline V CDR1 and CDR2: SGHVS, FQNEAQ. The CDR3 region is CASSLRGGAQNSPLHF. The CDR3 DNA sequence: TGTGCCAGCAGCCTGAGGGGAGGGGCGCAGAATTCACCCCTCCACTTT.

The CDR3 DNA reads as TGTGCCAGCAGTTCGACAGGCGGGAACACTGAAGCTTTCTTT. It yields the protein CASSSTGGNTEAFF. The J gene is TRBJ1-1, the V gene TRBV28, with a tentative D call TRBD1 (6 bases). CDR3 length equals 14 residues. The germline V gene has CDR1 MDHEN and CDR2 SYDVKM. V was shortened by 4 bases and J by 1 base, with 10 bases between the two germline ends.

This chain connects TRBV28 to TRBJ1-2; possible D gene TRBD1, 6 bases. The CDR3 has 15 amino acids. V lost 4 bases and J 5 bases, leaving 17 bases between the germline ends. Per germline, CDR1 MDHEN and CDR2 SYDVKM. Here the CDR3 DNA reads TGTGCCAGCAGTTCCCCTCAAGGAGGGGGTTATGGCTACACCTTC. Its protein product is CASSSPQGGGYGYTF.

The rearrangement links TRBV11-2 to TRBJ2-3; 8 bases are shared with TRBD2. V shed 0 bases and J 2 bases; nucleotides not matched to a gene: 7. The V gene's germline CDR1 is SGHAT and CDR2 FQNNGV. CDR3 length: 17 amino acids. CDR3 loop: CASSLDPQRGPTDTQYF. CDR3 nucleotides: TGTGCCAGCAGCTTAGACCCCCAGCGGGGGCCCACAGATACGCAGTATTTT.